This T cell receptor beta chain was retrieved from a study of T cells in lung cancer brain metastases. Remarks on this clone: What it binds is unknown.

Exclusion applied to anyone with multiple prior malignancies. Study-level results: Paired lesions shared few clones; most were lesion-specific (mean Morisita approximately 0.25).

The table came from immunoSEQ multiplex PCR; TCRdb's copy has only in-frame clones and leaves some out. The sample shows approximately 380 clones, approximately 93% of them seen only once. The sequence was obtained from a woman in her 50s with non-small cell lung cancer that had spread to the brain. Sequences were obtained from tumor tissue from a brain metastasis.

The CDR3 reads CASSFGGPGSYEQYF. CDR3 sequence (DNA): TGTGCCAGCAGCTTCGGAGGACCAGGGTCCTACGAGCAGTACTTC. V and J are TRBV7-6 and TRBJ2-7; D is perhaps TRBD1 or TRBD2 (5 bases each). The CDR3 consists of 15 residues. The ends were cut back, 3 bases at V and 1 base at J, with 13 bases in the middle. The germline V gene encodes CDR1 SGHVS and CDR2 FNYEAQ.